Below, one T cell receptor (beta chain) is given with its context. Methods used by the authors: By means of reference gene primer amplification, nucleated cell counts were estimated. Assay used: immunoSEQ multiplex PCR; TCRdb lists only in-frame clones, some missing. Clonal size and the V and J genes are those of that table, whereas D and trimming came from the DNA. Of fewer than 200,000 clones listed, more than 80% are singletons. This sample is part of a study of blood T cell repertoires in COVID-19. Across the study: Sites across the United States, Italy and Spain contributed samples from acute and convalescent COVID-19.

Participant ages covered roughly 18 to 89 years across 25 or so US areas. This TCR derives from a man aged 45 to 65 who had recovered from COVID-19. The specimen was PBMCs or T cells enriched from blood (not recorded which).

The chain's CDR3 is CASSFGRGFNSPLHF. CDR3 DNA sequence: TGTGCCAGCAGCTTTGGGAGGGGGTTTAATTCACCCCTCCACTTT. The chain is built from TRBV5-6 and TRBJ1-6, with D maybe TRBD1 (6 bases). The V end was cut by 2 bases, the J end by 6 bases, with 12 bases between. This CDR3 comprises 15 residues. Germline values: CDR1 SGHDT, CDR2 YYEEEE.